The clone carrying this TCR beta chain was seen a few times. A junction end diverges from the germline sequence, so it may reflect a read error. This sample stems from a study of regulatory T cells in long-lasting Graves disease. Construction of TCR beta libraries relied on iRepertoire HTBI primers and on Arm-PCR targeting CDR3 regions. One entry per CDR3 protein results from TCRdb running MiXCR on the multiplex PCR reads. Counted here are some 330,000 distinct CDR3 sequences, about an eighth occurring once; the ten biggest clones make up approximately 17%. The germline CDR1 and CDR2 sequences are MGHRA and YSYEKL. This CDR3 region has 16 residues. As to time point: newly diagnosed GD, antithyroid drugs for less than 3 months. Scientists built the TCR library using RNA that was extracted from PBMCs. The sample was also linked to a second study, of T cells in Graves' hyperthyroidism and ophthalmopathy.

The sample was peripheral blood mononuclear cells (PBMCs), taken at new diagnosis, from a patient treated with antithyroid drugs. The TCR comes from a woman aged 18-29 years with Graves disease. This chain joins TRBV4-1 and TRBJ2-1; a weak D match, TRBD2 (5 bases). CDR3 loop: CASSHPQRPSHNEQFF. The CDR3 bases are TGCGCCAGCAGCCACCCCCAGCGGCCCTCCCACAATGAGCAGTTCTTC.